Listed here is a single T cell receptor (beta chain). Its target is not known. One end of the junction does not line up with germline, which may come from a read error. The CDR3 is 14 amino acids. In germline, CDR1 is MGHDK, CDR2 SYGVNS. Some clones are missing from TCRdb's copy, which holds only in-frame ones; the method was immunoSEQ multiplex PCR. The profile shows some 100,000 clones, about 83% of them singletons. This sample was taken from a study of cytomegalovirus exposure and HLA in healthy donors. Regarding the study as a whole: A few of the chains that were CMV-associated were confirmed in vitro to be specific for CMV antigens. Listed as cytomegalovirus-associated were approximately 160 TCR beta chains. Rare TCR sequences predominated, though certain public TCRs were found in many donors.

The specimen was PBMCs. This rearrangement joins TRBV25-1 to TRBJ1-1, with D hard to call. This receptor was taken from a man aged 18 to 30 in good health and CMV-seronegative. CDR3 in amino acids: CASSESREGAEPFF. In nucleotides, the CDR3 is TGTGCCAGCAGTGAATCTCGGGAGGGAGCTGAACCTTTCTTT. The complete variable domain, with remaining parts taken from reference TRBV25-1 and TRBJ1-1, reads EADIYQTPRYLVIGTGKKITLECSQTMGHDKMYWYQQDPGMELHLIHYSYGVNSTEKGDLSSESTVSRIRTEHFPLTLESARPSHTSQYLCASSESREGAEPFFGQGTRLTVV.